This T cell receptor (beta chain) is from a study of T cell responses to AZD1222 COVID-19 vaccine. Concerning this clone: Antigen specificity is unknown.

Using immunoSEQ multiplex PCR, the repertoire was profiled, and TCRdb retains in-frame clones only, with some absent. The repertoire includes about 180,000 clones, roughly 88% of them detected once, and 0.49% sits in the top ten. Germline-derived CDR1 and CDR2 are SGHRS and YFSETQ. CDR3 size: 13 residues. V shed 0 bases and J 7 bases; nucleotides not matched to a gene: 3. Broader study findings: Only six AZD1222 recipients tested seropositive at baseline.

The material was peripheral blood, obtained on day 0 of AZD1222 vaccination. The TCR comes from an adult in good health. The V and J genes are TRBV5-1 and TRBJ2-7; TRBD1 aligns across 8 bases. CDR3 residues: CASSLVQGGEQYF. Here the CDR3 DNA reads TGCGCCAGCAGCTTGGTACAGGGGGGAGAGCAGTACTTC.